Each of the 32 T cell receptor beta chains below was sequenced from the same sample in a study of blood T cells in healthy people across ages. Next came a second PCR, run for about 7 to 12 cycles, which used a sample-barcoded 5' primer along with a J-beta primer mix. TCRdb re-called the 5' RACE reads with MiXCR, one entry per CDR3 protein. The sample comprises around 940,000 distinct CDR3 sequences, 45% to 60% of which are singletons, and 20% to 25% rests with the top ten. The sequenced material came from blood. These TCRs come from a woman in her sixties or seventies in good health.

The chain employs TRBV7-9 and TRBJ2-6; 10 positions agree with TRBD1. The CDR3 length is 18 residues. V gave up 5 bases and J gave up 0 bases; unmatched junction bases: 7. In germline, CDR1 is SEHNR, CDR2 FQNEAQ (reference sequence). The DNA for the CDR3 is TGTGCCAGCAGCCTATGGTGGGACAGGGGCTCTGGGGCCAACGTCCTGACTTTC. As protein: CASSLWWDRGSGANVLTF.

The rearrangement joins TRBV7-2 to TRBJ2-7; maybe TRBD2 (6 bases). V was shortened by 1 base and J by 0 bases, with 13 bases between the two germline ends. CDR1 is SGHTA and CDR2 is FQGNSA in the germline V gene. CDR3 length: 16 residues. CDR3 amino acids: CASSLGGGASSYEQYF. CDR3 bases: TGTGCCAGCAGCTTAGGAGGCGGGGCGAGCTCCTACGAGCAGTACTTC.

The chain is built from TRBV14 and TRBJ2-1; possibly TRBD1 or TRBD2 for D (5 bases each). Germline assignment: CDR1 SGHDN and CDR2 FVKESK. This CDR3 spans 15 amino acids. V was shortened by 1 base and J by 0 bases, with 7 bases between the two germline ends. The CDR3 DNA sequence: TGTGCCAGCAGCCAAGCTGGGGGCTCCTACAATGAGCAGTTCTTC. Amino acid sequence: CASSQAGGSYNEQFF. The variable domain in full, completed from reference TRBV14 and TRBJ2-1, reads EAGVTQFPSHSVIEKGQTVTLRCDPISGHDNLYWYRRVMGKEIKFLLHFVKESKQDESGMPNNRFLAERTGGTYSTLKVQPAELEDSGVYFCASSQAGGSYNEQFFGPGTRLTVL.

The chain uses TRBV12-3 or TRBV12-4 and TRBJ1-1; no clear D. V was shortened by 7 bases and J by 1 base, with 13 bases between the two germline ends. CDR3 length: 14 residues. The DNA for the CDR3 is TGTGCCAGCACGGCCGAAAACCGGAACACTGAAGCTTTCTTT. Translation gives CASTAENRNTEAFF.

The chain couples TRBV27 to TRBJ1-2; 9 nucleotides line up with TRBD1. The length of the CDR3 is 17 residues. Germline V gene lookup returns CDR1 MNHEY and CDR2 SMNVEV (reference sequence). V was pared by 4 bases and J by 5 bases, with 14 bases of the junction left unmatched. CDR3 loop: CASSYSGTGSSVYGYTF. The CDR3 bases are TGTGCCAGCAGTTACTCCGGGACAGGGTCCTCCGTTTATGGCTACACCTTC.

The chain uses TRBV28 and TRBJ2-5, with unresolved D. The V gene's germline CDR1 is MDHEN and CDR2 SYDVKM. Trimming shortened V by 7 bases and J by 1 base, and 16 bases separated the two germline ends. The CDR3 runs to 15 residues. The CDR3 here is CASTPIIGFQETQYF. CDR3 nucleotide sequence: TGTGCCAGCACTCCAATCATCGGGTTCCAAGAGACCCAGTACTTC.

The rearrangement joins TRBV20-1 to TRBJ2-1, with TRBD2 matching 10 bases. Germline CDR1 DFQATT, CDR2 SNEGSKA (reference sequence). CDR3 length: 13 amino acids. Trimming took 8 bases from V and 4 from J; bases not matched to a gene: 5. CDR3 region: CSSSGRVYNEQFF. The CDR3 coding sequence is TGCAGTTCGAGCGGGAGGGTATACAATGAGCAGTTCTTC.

Details on this clonotype: The junction and the germline gene differ at one end; a read error may be behind it. This chain connects TRBV18 to TRBJ2-6; a possible D gene is TRBD2 (6 bases). Germline CDR1 and CDR2: KGHSH and LQKENI. This CDR3 contains 14 residues. DNA for the CDR3: TGTGCCAGCTACCGGGGGTCTGGAGCCAACGTCCTGACTTTC. This gives the protein CASYRGSGANVLTF.

V and J are TRBV28 and TRBJ2-7; the D call may be TRBD1 or TRBD2 (5 bases each). The CDR3 runs to 15 residues. From germline, CDR1 is MDHEN and CDR2 SYDVKM. Trimming removed 3 bases at V and 1 base at J, with 13 bases between. The CDR3 DNA sequence: TGTGCCAGCAGTTTGGGGGACGGCAAGTCCTACGAGCAGTACTTC. Translating gives CASSLGDGKSYEQYF.

This chain connects TRBV20-1 to TRBJ1-2; TRBD1 aligns across 7 bases. The V gene end was trimmed by 0 bases and the J gene end by 3 bases; junction bases not matched to a gene: 7. There are 15 residues in the CDR3. Germline values: CDR1 DFQATT, CDR2 SNEGSKA (reference sequence). In DNA, the CDR3 is TGCAGTGCTAGAGATGGAACCAGGGGGTACTATGGCTACACCTTC. It translates to CSARDGTRGYYGYTF.

The chain employs TRBV28 and TRBJ1-6, with TRBD1 identical over 7 bases. The germline V gene encodes CDR1 MDHEN and CDR2 SYDVKM. This CDR3 is 15 amino acids long. Germline trimming cut 5 bases from V and 5 bases from J; bases unmatched to any gene: 6. CDR3 DNA sequence: TGTGCCAGCAGTCCGTACGACAGGGATAATTCACCCCTCCACTTT. It translates to CASSPYDRDNSPLHF. Full variable domain (missing parts from reference TRBV28 and TRBJ1-6): DVKVTQSSRYLVKRTGEKVFLECVQDMDHENMFWYRQDPGLGLRLIYFSYDVKMKEKGDIPEGYSVSREKKERFSLILESASTNQTSMYLCASSPYDRDNSPLHFGNGTRLTVT.

The chain couples TRBV7-2 to TRBJ2-4, with TRBD1 matching over 9 bases. The DNA matches TRBJ2-7 better at its end, which makes the J call doubtful. The CDR3 totals 14 residues. Germline V gene sequence: CDR1 SGHTA, CDR2 FQGNSA. The CDR3 region is CASSSRDRAHEQYF. The CDR3 DNA reads TGTGCCAGCAGCTCCCGGGACAGGGCCCACGAGCAGTACTTC.

The chain recombines TRBV29-1 with TRBJ2-5; 10 positions match TRBD2. Matching the DNA end better, TRBJ2-7 makes the J call doubtful. The CDR3 sequence is 16 residues long. Germline CDR1 and CDR2: SQVTM and ANQGSEA. The CDR3 sequence: CSVGGLAVNKAYEQYF. DNA for the CDR3: TGCAGCGTTGGAGGACTAGCGGTAAATAAGGCCTACGAGCAGTACTTC.

This clonotype has just a few counts. The chain links TRBV2 to TRBJ2-3, with D maybe TRBD1 (6 bases). The CDR3 extends over 15 amino acids. Germline V lookup: CDR1 SNHLY, CDR2 FYNNEI. Trimming stripped 7 bases from V and 2 bases from J, with 16 bases between. CDR3 sequence: CASKEGTRTTDTQYF. The CDR3 DNA reads as TGTGCCAGCAAGGAAGGGACAAGGACCACAGATACGCAGTATTTT.

This chain connects TRBV7-2 to TRBJ2-1, with 13 bases that match TRBD2. CDR3 length: 16 amino acids. The junction had 8 bases not matched to a gene; V was cut back by 5 bases and J by 7 bases. Germline CDR1 SGHTA, CDR2 FQGNSA. The DNA for the CDR3 is TGTGCCAGCAGCCCAAGGACTAGCGGGAGCCTTAATGAGCAGTTCTTC. Protein sequence: CASSPRTSGSLNEQFF.

In this sample, this clonotype turned up a few times. The chain links TRBV7-9 to TRBJ2-7, with 9 bases fitting TRBD2. J was trimmed by 2 bases and V by 4 bases; bases with no gene match: 6. CDR1 SEHNR and CDR2 FQNEAQ come from the germline V gene (reference sequence). The length of the CDR3 is 15 residues. The CDR3, as DNA: TGTGCCAGCAGCTCGACTAGCGGAGAACCCTACGAGCAGTACTTC. Its protein is CASSSTSGEPYEQYF.

The chain carries TRBV4-2 and TRBJ2-3; D may match TRBD1 or TRBD2 (5 bases each). V gave up 0 bases and J gave up 0 bases, with 10 bases separating them. This CDR3 comprises 16 residues. CDR1 and CDR2 (germline): LGHNA, YNFKEQ. The CDR3 sequence: CASSQEGRPSTDTQYF. As DNA, the CDR3 is TGTGCCAGCAGCCAAGAGGGACGGCCTAGCACAGATACGCAGTATTTT.

CDR3 region: CASSYKSGPGYEQYF. CDR3 sequence (DNA): TGTGCCAGCAGTTACAAAAGTGGCCCCGGCTACGAGCAGTACTTC. The chain uses TRBV6-5 and TRBJ2-7; D ambiguous. V was shortened by 2 bases and J by 3 bases, with 14 bases between the two germline ends. This CDR3 contains 15 residues. The germline gives CDR1 MNHEY, CDR2 SVGAGI.

About this clonotype itself: A read error may produce the germline difference seen at one junction end. This chain links TRBV20-1 with TRBJ1-1; perhaps TRBD1 as D (5 bases). The CDR3 consists of 13 residues. Germline CDR1 DFQATT, CDR2 SNEGSKA (reference sequence). The CDR3 nucleotides read TGCAGTGCCATCGACAGCATGAACACTAAAGCTTTCTTT. Its protein is CSAIDSMNTKAFF.

The chain links TRBV27 to TRBJ1-4; D unclear. The V end lost 2 bases, the J end lost 8 bases, and 9 bases lay between the germline ends. This CDR3 region has 13 residues. Germline CDR1 reads MNHEY; CDR2 reads SMNVEV (reference sequence). For the CDR3, the DNA is TGTGCCAGCAGTTTAATTCCGGGGGAAAAACTGTTTTTT. This encodes CASSLIPGEKLFF.

This clonotype was seen more than once but under ten times. The rearrangement uses TRBV29-1 and TRBJ2-7; TRBD1 might be the D (5 bases). The CDR3 totals 13 residues. Germline-derived CDR1 and CDR2 are SQVTM and ANQGSEA. Between the trimmed V and J ends, which lost 7 bases and 6 bases, there was a span of 19 bases. Here the CDR3 reads CSASPQGIGEQYF. The CDR3 bases are TGCAGCGCCTCCCCTCAGGGAATTGGCGAGCAGTACTTC.

The gene calls are TRBV18 and TRBJ2-5; 9 nucleotides line up with TRBD2. The ends lost 3 bases at V and 4 bases at J; junction bases unmatched: 6. Germline CDR1 is KGHSH and CDR2 is LQKENI. The CDR3 has 15 amino acids. Here the CDR3 DNA reads TGTGCCAGCTCACCTCTTAGCGGGAGTGGAGAGACCCAGTACTTC. Translation gives CASSPLSGSGETQYF.

The gene calls are TRBV7-2 and TRBJ2-3; the D gene could be TRBD1 or TRBD2 (5 bases each). CDR1 is SGHTA, CDR2 FQGNSA, per germline. The CDR3 is 18 amino acids. Trimming took off 5 bases at V and 5 bases at J, with 26 bases between the two ends. The CDR3 loop reads CASSPGSRGRRTGDTQYF. CDR3 nucleotide sequence: TGTGCCAGCAGCCCAGGGTCGCGCGGGCGGCGGACCGGAGATACGCAGTATTTT.

V usage is TRBV2 and J usage is TRBJ2-3, with TRBD2 matching over 7 bases. The trim removed 3 bases at V and 3 bases at J, leaving 9 bases unmatched. Germline CDR1 and CDR2: SNHLY and FYNNEI. The CDR3 covers 16 residues. CDR3 nucleotide sequence: TGTGCCAGCAGTGATCTGGGCGGGAGTGCGACAGATACGCAGTATTTT. As protein: CASSDLGGSATDTQYF.

The rearrangement joins TRBV20-1 to TRBJ2-1; 7 bases map to TRBD2. This CDR3 contains 16 residues. CDR1 is DFQATT, CDR2 SNEGSKA, per germline (reference sequence). Trimming at V came to 6 bases and at J to 9 bases, leaving 20 bases not matched to a gene. CDR3 residues: CSARVYGTTPNSEQFF. CDR3 nucleotides: TGCAGTGCGCGAGTATATGGGACTACCCCCAACAGTGAGCAGTTCTTC.

The rearrangement uses TRBV4-1 and TRBJ2-5, with D possibly TRBD1 on 6 matching bases. CDR3 length equals 13 residues. Germline CDR1 MGHRA, CDR2 YSYEKL. V shed 11 bases and J shed 0 bases, with 13 bases lying between them. The chain's CDR3 is CAGRGQNQETQYF. The CDR3 coding sequence is TGCGCCGGTAGGGGACAAAACCAAGAGACCCAGTACTTC.

This rearrangement joins TRBV15 to TRBJ2-5; 7 nucleotides match TRBD2. Germline loops: CDR1 LNHNV, CDR2 YYDKDF (reference sequence). The CDR3 totals 15 residues. V shed 0 bases, J shed 8 bases, and the junction held 9 bases outside the gene matches. CDR3 residues: CATSRDRGSAGTQYF. In DNA, the CDR3 is TGTGCCACCAGCAGAGATAGAGGGTCAGCGGGAACCCAGTACTTC.

The genes are TRBV29-1 and TRBJ2-3, with D possibly TRBD2 on 7 matching bases. Trimming cost V 5 bases and J 5 bases, with 14 bases left between them. CDR1 and CDR2 (germline): SQVTM, ANQGSEA. This CDR3 is built from 13 residues. CDR3 in DNA: TGCAGCGTTCGAGGGGGGGTAGAAGATACGCAGTATTTT. Translating gives CSVRGGVEDTQYF.

This clonotype was seen only a few times. This chain connects TRBV5-1 to TRBJ2-5, with TRBD2 matching 10 bases. The CDR3 spans 18 residues. The V and J ends lost 0 bases and 2 bases, in that order; junction bases with no gene match: 10. CDR1 is SGHRS and CDR2 is YFSETQ in the germline V gene. CDR3 in DNA: TGCGCCAGCAGCTTGGCCCCTAGCGGGGGAGGACTACAAGAGACCCAGTACTTC. This sequence encodes CASSLAPSGGGLQETQYF.

The rearrangement links TRBV9 to TRBJ1-3; 7 nucleotides match TRBD1. With 3 bases clipped from V and 2 bases from J, the junction kept 14 bases outside the gene matches. The CDR3 covers 18 residues. Germline CDR1 and CDR2: SGDLS and YYNGEE. Written as DNA, the CDR3 is TGTGCCAGCAGCGCGCCGAGAAAGGGACAGTTGCCTGGAAACACCATATATTTT. Encoded protein: CASSAPRKGQLPGNTIYF.

The chain employs TRBV6-1 and TRBJ2-7; no reliable D call. The CDR3 length is 13 residues. Germline V gene data show CDR1 as MNHNS and CDR2 as SASEGT. With 3 bases removed from V and 1 base from J, the gap between germline ends came to 7 bases. CDR3 nucleotide sequence: TGTGCCAGCAGTGACGCGCTTTCCTACGAGCAGTACTTC. Protein: CASSDALSYEQYF.

This clonotype was counted between two and nine times. The CDR3: CASSLGESRGPYNEQFF. The CDR3 DNA reads as TGTGCCAGCAGTCTGGGGGAATCGAGGGGTCCCTACAATGAGCAGTTCTTC. This chain joins TRBV12-3 or TRBV12-4 and TRBJ2-1; D possibly matches TRBD1 or TRBD2 (5 bases each). There are 17 residues in the CDR3. V gave up 5 bases and J gave up 2 bases, with 19 bases separating them.